The 13 T cell receptor beta chains given below trace back to one sample, sequenced in a study of beta chain features in type 1 diabetes. Expressed TCRB transcripts got sequenced, as all isolated RNA was reverse transcribed. Data came from immunoSEQ multiplex PCR; TCRdb stores just in-frame clones and leaves some out. The repertoire holds 900,000 or so clones, with around a sixth as singletons. The sample consisted of naive CD4+ T cells from blood. Every receptor here comes from a woman aged 18-30 years in good health.

The chain carries TRBV7-9 and TRBJ2-3, with a possible D match to TRBD1 (5 bases). Germline V lookup: CDR1 SEHNR, CDR2 FQNEAQ (reference sequence). There are 13 residues in the CDR3. V lost 7 bases and J 6 bases, leaving 14 bases between the germline ends. This CDR3 reads CASTTIGADTQYF. As DNA, the CDR3 is TGTGCCAGCACCACTATTGGGGCCGATACGCAGTATTTT.

This clone was detected a few times. This CDR3 is also generated by other DNA sequences in the sample. V and J are TRBV28 and TRBJ2-7; D gene unclear. Germline V gives CDR1 MDHEN, CDR2 SYDVKM. V was shortened by 6 bases and J by 3 bases, with 3 bases between the two germline ends. The CDR3 sequence is 10 residues long. The chain's CDR3 is CASSRYEQYF. CDR3 in DNA: TGTGCCAGCAGCCGCTACGAGCAGTACTTC.

This clone has a handful of counts. Other DNA sequences in this specimen translate into the identical CDR3. The chain carries TRBV19 and TRBJ2-1; unclear D gene. V was trimmed by 1 base and J by 0 bases, leaving 7 bases between them. Germline V CDR1 and CDR2: LNHDA, SQIVND (reference sequence). The CDR3 extends over 15 amino acids. The CDR3 nucleotides read TGTGCCAGTAGTATAGGCCTGAGCTCCTACAATGAGCAGTTCTTC. Protein product: CASSIGLSSYNEQFF.

The gene calls are TRBV7-2 and TRBJ1-3; D is ambiguous. The CDR3 totals 15 residues. Per the germline V gene, CDR1 is SGHTA and CDR2 is FQGNSA. With 5 bases removed from V and 0 bases from J, the gap between germline ends came to 11 bases. The CDR3 coding sequence is TGTGCCAGCAGCACCGGACCCGGCTCTGGAAACACCATATATTTT. Amino acids: CASSTGPGSGNTIYF.

The V gene is TRBV21-1, the J gene TRBJ2-7; no check of the table's D call, TRBD2, against the DNA was made. TRBV21-1 is classified as a pseudogene. This CDR3 has 17 amino acids. The CDR3 sequence: CASSKVVRAGHSYEQYF. In nucleotides, the CDR3 is TGTGCCAGCAGCAAAGTTGTCAGAGCGGGACACTCCTACGAGCAGTACTTC.

This chain links TRBV9 with TRBJ1-3; no clear D gene. Germline V lookup: CDR1 SGDLS, CDR2 YYNGEE. V lost 0 bases and J lost 0, with 4 bases in between. This CDR3 has 14 amino acids. The CDR3 sequence: CASSVVSSGNTIYF. The CDR3 coding sequence is TGTGCCAGCAGCGTAGTAAGCTCTGGAAACACCATATATTTT.

The gene calls are TRBV7-2 and TRBJ2-3; D not resolved. Germline values: CDR1 SGHTA, CDR2 FQGNSA. V lost 5 bases and J lost 6, with 15 bases in between. This CDR3 comprises 14 residues. The CDR3 DNA is TGTGCCAGCAGCCCCCGTCTCTCGGCGGATACGCAGTATTTT. As protein: CASSPRLSADTQYF.

V usage is TRBV2 and J usage is TRBJ2-1; TRBD2 is a possible D gene (6 bases). The CDR3 extends over 13 amino acids. Germline V gene sequence: CDR1 SNHLY, CDR2 FYNNEI. Trimming pared 4 bases from V and 7 bases from J, leaving 11 bases between. As DNA, the CDR3 is TGTGCCAGCAGTGTTACTAGCAGGAATGAGCAGTTCTTC. Its translation is CASSVTSRNEQFF. Full variable domain (outside the CDR3, taken from reference TRBV2 and TRBJ2-1): EPEVTQTPSHQVTQMGQEVILRCVPISNHLYFYWYRQILGQKVEFLVSFYNNEISEKSEIFDDQFSVERPDGSNFTLKIRSTKLEDSAMYFCASSVTSRNEQFFGPGTRLTVL.

This sequence joins TRBV2 and TRBJ2-1; TRBD2 matches 8 bases. Germline loops: CDR1 SNHLY, CDR2 FYNNEI. V was pared by 5 bases and J by 2 bases, with 5 bases of the junction left unmatched. CDR3 length: 15 amino acids. The DNA of the CDR3 is TGTGCCAGCAGTCTACTAGCGGTCACCTACAATGAGCAGTTCTTC. Amino acids: CASSLLAVTYNEQFF. Full variable domain (outside the CDR3, taken from reference TRBV2 and TRBJ2-1): EPEVTQTPSHQVTQMGQEVILRCVPISNHLYFYWYRQILGQKVEFLVSFYNNEISEKSEIFDDQFSVERPDGSNFTLKIRSTKLEDSAMYFCASSLLAVTYNEQFFGPGTRLTVL.

V and J are TRBV28 and TRBJ2-3; 9 positions match TRBD1. This CDR3 has 16 amino acids. CDR1 and CDR2 from the germline V gene are MDHEN and SYDVKM. V shed 4 bases, J shed 4 bases, and the junction held 9 bases outside the gene matches. CDR3 DNA: TGTGCCAGCAGTTCCGCCGGGACAGGGTATGCAGATACGCAGTATTTT. This sequence encodes CASSSAGTGYADTQYF.

A few counts support this clone. Other DNA sequences in the sample encode the same CDR3. The genes are TRBV28 and TRBJ2-3, with D unresolved. Deletions cut 8 bases from V and 3 bases from J, with 9 bases between. In germline, CDR1 is MDHEN, CDR2 SYDVKM. CDR3 length: 12 residues. The CDR3 loop reads CASSWGTDTQYF. The CDR3 DNA is TGTGCCAGCTCATGGGGAACAGATACGCAGTATTTT.

The chain uses TRBV7-9 and TRBJ2-7; D might be TRBD1 (6 bases). The V end was cut by 1 base, the J end by 2 bases, with 21 bases between. The germline CDR1 and CDR2 sequences are SEHNR and FQNEAQ (reference sequence). The CDR3 has 18 residues. This CDR3 is CASSLGVRGPGQPYEQYF. The CDR3 DNA reads as TGTGCCAGCAGCTTAGGAGTTCGAGGACCGGGACAACCCTACGAGCAGTACTTC.

In this sample, this clone turned up a few times. The sample has other DNA sequences that encode this CDR3 too. The rearrangement uses TRBV18 and TRBJ2-5; D possibly corresponds to TRBD2 (5 bases). The V end was cut by 3 bases, the J end by 2 bases, with 7 bases between. The CDR3 runs to 13 residues. Germline CDR1 KGHSH, CDR2 LQKENI. The CDR3 here is CASSPQRQETQYF. The CDR3 DNA is TGTGCCAGCTCACCCCAGCGGCAAGAGACCCAGTACTTC.